One sample yielded the 7 T cell receptor beta chains listed below, sequenced in a study of blood T cell repertoires in COVID-19 (dated by TCRdb to the early 2020s). Library preparation employed the immunoSEQ multiplex PCR assay. TCRdb provides this immuneACCESS table in a form limited to in-frame rearrangements. Some clones are lacking; in checked studies, under half of them reflect an unresolved V gene, and why the rest are absent is not known. The sample table holds some 320,000 clones, of which 85% were seen once. The leading ten clones occupy approximately 1.9% of the sample. The sample consisted of PBMCs or T cells enriched from blood (not recorded which). The receptors shown here come from a woman aged 30 to 39 who had been exposed to COVID-19.

The gene calls are TRBV11-2 and TRBJ2-3; no clear D gene. V lost 0 bases and J 5 bases, leaving 6 bases between the germline ends. The CDR3 is made up of 13 amino acids. Germline CDR1 reads SGHAT; CDR2 reads FQNNGV. Written as DNA, the CDR3 is TGTGCCAGCAGCTTAGATCGAGGAGATACGCAGTATTTT. This translates into CASSLDRGDTQYF.

The chain is built from TRBV30 and TRBJ1-1, with D unclear. CDR1 is GTSNPN, CDR2 SVGIG, per germline (reference sequence). The CDR3 spans 16 residues. The V and J ends lost 0 bases and 6 bases respectively, with 20 bases between them. The CDR3 loop is CAWSVRGRQRRAEAFF. In nucleotides, the CDR3 is TGTGCCTGGAGTGTACGTGGTCGGCAGCGGAGGGCTGAAGCTTTCTTT.

This clone was seen once. CDR3 in DNA: TGTGCCAGCACGGACAGGGACACTGAAGCTTTCTTT. Residues: CASTDRDTEAFF. The chain has TRBV3-1 (or the pseudogene TRBV3-2) and TRBJ1-1; 8 nucleotides align to TRBD1. CDR1 is LGHDT, CDR2 YNNKEL, per germline (reference sequence). Unmatched junction bases numbered 1, after V lost 7 bases and J lost 3 bases. CDR3 length equals 12 residues.

V gene TRBV5-6 combines with J gene TRBJ1-5; D unclear. Germline loops: CDR1 SGHDT, CDR2 YYEEEE. CDR3 length equals 14 residues. V was clipped by 4 bases and J by 2 bases, with 10 bases between them. The DNA of the CDR3 is TGTGCCAGCAGCGCTGATCGGGGCAATCAGCCCCAGCATTTT. Amino acids: CASSADRGNQPQHF.

J is TRBJ1-2 and V is TRBV2; D might be TRBD1 (6 bases). The CDR3 runs 12 residues. Trimming cost V 6 bases and J 8 bases, with 13 bases left between them. From germline, CDR1 is SNHLY and CDR2 FYNNEI. The CDR3 spells CASRGTSRGYTF. In DNA form, the CDR3 reads TGTGCCAGCAGGGGGACATCTCGCGGCTACACCTTC.

This sequence joins TRBV7-3 and TRBJ2-1; D gene uncertain. The CDR3 spans 14 residues. Germline V lookup: CDR1 SGHTA, CDR2 FQGTGA. V dropped 2 bases and J dropped 2 bases, with 7 bases sitting between them. In nucleotides, the CDR3 is TGTGCCAGCAGCTTACAAGCGACCTACAATGAGCAGTTCTTC. Translated: CASSLQATYNEQFF.

V is TRBV5-5 and J is TRBJ2-5, with 7 positions matching TRBD2. The germline CDR1 and CDR2 sequences are SGHKS and YYEKEE (reference sequence). This CDR3 is 16 amino acids long. The V segment lost 4 bases and the J segment 0 bases; nucleotides outside the gene matches: 9. The CDR3 region is CASSLWRGSYQETQYF. For the CDR3, the DNA is TGTGCCAGCAGCCTGTGGCGGGGGTCGTACCAAGAGACCCAGTACTTC.